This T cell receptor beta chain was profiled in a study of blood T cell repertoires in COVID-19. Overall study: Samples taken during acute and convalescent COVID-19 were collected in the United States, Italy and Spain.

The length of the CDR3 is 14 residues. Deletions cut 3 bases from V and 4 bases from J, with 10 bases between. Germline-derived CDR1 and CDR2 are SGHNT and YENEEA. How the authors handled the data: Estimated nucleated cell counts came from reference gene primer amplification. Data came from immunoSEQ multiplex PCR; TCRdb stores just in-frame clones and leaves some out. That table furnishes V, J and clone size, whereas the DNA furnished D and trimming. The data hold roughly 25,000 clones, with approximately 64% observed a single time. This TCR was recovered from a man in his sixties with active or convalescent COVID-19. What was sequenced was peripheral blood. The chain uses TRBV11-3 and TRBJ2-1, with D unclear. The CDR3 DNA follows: TGTGCCAGCAGCTTCGTGGCCGGGTACAATGAGCAGTTCTTC. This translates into CASSFVAGYNEQFF.